A single sample gave rise to the 30 T cell receptor beta chains below, sequenced in a study of CD8 T cells in Susac syndrome (dated by TCRdb to between 2017 and 2020). Libraries were built with the immunoSEQ multiplex PCR assay. RNA was extracted using the RNeasy kit, and about 0.5 to 1 ug of the RNA was reverse transcribed with random hexamers. The public reads were run again by TCRdb, first through fastp at Q25 and then through MiXCR, and only productive beta chains were kept. Merged by CDR3 protein, the rows form single entries marked with the most common genes and DNA. The sample table contains approximately 230,000 distinct CDR3 sequences; only one count was recorded for 90% to 95% of them. The ten biggest clones cover about 0.07% of the sample. Sequenced material: CD4+ T cells from PBMCs. The receptors here all came from a human donor with multiple sclerosis.

This clonotype showed up just a few times. V is TRBV7-9 and J is TRBJ2-7, with D perhaps TRBD1 (5 bases). Trimming stripped 3 bases from V and 3 bases from J, with 6 bases between. The germline CDR1 and CDR2 sequences are SEHNR and FQNEAQ (reference sequence). There are 12 residues in the CDR3. For the CDR3, the DNA is TGTGCCAGCAGCTTGCAGGGCTACGAGCAGTACTTC. This codes for CASSLQGYEQYF.

This rearrangement joins TRBV19 to TRBJ1-1; 10 nucleotides line up with TRBD1. The germline V gene has CDR1 LNHDA and CDR2 SQIVND (reference sequence). J lost 5 bases, V lost 5 bases, and 8 bases had no gene match. This CDR3 spans 15 amino acids. This CDR3 reads CASSPDRGFGTEAFF. The DNA of the CDR3 is TGTGCCAGTAGTCCGGACAGGGGGTTCGGTACTGAAGCTTTCTTT.

Here the CDR3 reads CASSQAGHRTDTQYF. The CDR3 bases are TGTGCCAGCAGCCAAGCGGGACATCGCACAGATACGCAGTATTTT. The genes are TRBV3-1 and TRBJ2-3, with D maybe TRBD1 (6 bases). CDR1 and CDR2 from the germline V gene are LGHDT and YNNKEL (reference sequence). V was clipped by 1 base and J by 1 base, with 9 bases between them. The CDR3 sequence is 15 residues long.

This chain uses TRBV15 with TRBJ1-4; D possibly corresponds to TRBD1 (6 bases). Germline CDR1 is LNHNV and CDR2 is YYDKDF (reference sequence). The CDR3 spans 14 residues. With 5 bases removed from V and 8 bases from J, the gap between germline ends came to 15 bases. CDR3 in amino acids: CATSLDRTGEKLFF. The CDR3, as DNA: TGTGCCACCAGCCTCGACAGAACAGGGGAAAAACTGTTTTTT.

This clonotype was recorded only once. The rearrangement joins TRBV28 to TRBJ2-1, with D possibly matching TRBD2 (6 bases). This CDR3 spans 14 amino acids. The germline V gene has CDR1 MDHEN and CDR2 SYDVKM. V was cut by 5 bases and J by 6 bases, with 14 bases left in between. The CDR3 nucleotides are TGTGCCAGCAGTCCTGCGGGACTTCCCAATGAGCAGTTCTTC. It encodes CASSPAGLPNEQFF.

This chain joins TRBV20-1 and TRBJ1-5; no firm D call. Per the germline V gene, CDR1 is DFQATT and CDR2 is SNEGSKA (reference sequence). V shed 8 bases and J shed 1 base, with 24 bases lying between them. The CDR3 runs to 17 residues. In nucleotides, the CDR3 is TGCAGTACCAGACGTCCGGGTGTGGGCTCAAGCAATCAGCCCCAGCATTTT. Amino acid sequence: CSTRRPGVGSSNQPQHF.

This chain uses TRBV13 with TRBJ2-3, with 9 bases matching TRBD2. Trimming cost V 4 bases and J 11 bases; bases outside gene matches: 10. CDR1 and CDR2 from the germline V gene are PRHDT and FYEKMQ (reference sequence). This CDR3 comprises 14 residues. The CDR3 loop is CASSWTSASGGQYF. In nucleotides, the CDR3 is TGTGCCAGCAGCTGGACTAGCGCCTCCGGGGGGCAGTATTTT.

This clonotype was recorded once. The chain recombines TRBV27 with TRBJ1-2; D is unresolved. The CDR3 loop spans 13 amino acids. Germline CDR1 and CDR2: MNHEY and SMNVEV (reference sequence). V was shortened by 5 bases and J by 4 bases, with 11 bases between the two germline ends. CDR3 DNA: TGTGCCAGCAGTGGCGGGTTTCTCTATGGCTACACCTTC. As protein: CASSGGFLYGYTF.

This sequence joins TRBV18 and TRBJ2-1; maybe TRBD2 (6 bases). Germline V gives CDR1 KGHSH, CDR2 LQKENI. V was pared by 0 bases and J by 2 bases, with 11 bases between. This CDR3 contains 16 residues. This CDR3 is CASSPPVVAAYNEQFF. CDR3 coding DNA: TGTGCCAGCTCACCACCCGTGGTAGCGGCCTACAATGAGCAGTTCTTC.

The chain carries TRBV4-1 and TRBJ2-3, with D uncertain. The CDR3 runs 12 residues. With 1 base removed from V and 8 bases from J, the gap between germline ends came to 7 bases. Germline V CDR1 and CDR2: MGHRA, YSYEKL. The CDR3 bases are TGCGCCAGCAGCCAAGTCGGCTCTACGCAGTATTTT. This encodes CASSQVGSTQYF.

The chain combines TRBV28 with TRBJ1-5; D uncertain. With 5 bases removed from V and 4 bases from J, the gap between germline ends came to 9 bases. This CDR3 region has 13 residues. Germline CDR1 is MDHEN and CDR2 is SYDVKM. CDR3 protein: CASSPIVNQPQHF. The CDR3 DNA reads TGTGCCAGCAGTCCCATCGTTAATCAGCCCCAGCATTTT. The whole variable domain, remainder taken from reference TRBV28 and TRBJ1-5, is DVKVTQSSRYLVKRTGEKVFLECVQDMDHENMFWYRQDPGLGLRLIYFSYDVKMKEKGDIPEGYSVSREKKERFSLILESASTNQTSMYLCASSPIVNQPQHFGDGTRLSIL.

This chain connects TRBV23-1 to TRBJ2-7, with D possibly matching TRBD1 (6 bases). TRBV23-1 is an ORF, with its function uncertain. V shed 3 bases and J shed 3 bases, with 27 bases lying between them. The CDR3 has 19 amino acids. The CDR3: CASSHAGNSGQKRCYEQYV. CDR3 nucleotide sequence: TGCGCCAGCAGTCACGCCGGAAATTCGGGACAAAAAAGATGCTACGAGCAGTACGTC.

A single count supports this clonotype. The V gene is TRBV5-1, the J gene TRBJ2-2; 7 positions match TRBD1. CDR3 length: 16 amino acids. Germline V gives CDR1 SGHRS, CDR2 YFSETQ. J was trimmed by 5 bases and V by 4 bases; bases with no gene match: 11. The CDR3 is CASSRAAGGRTGELFF. The CDR3 DNA is TGCGCCAGCAGCCGGGCGGCAGGGGGTAGAACCGGGGAGCTGTTTTTT.

The chain links TRBV29-1 to TRBJ1-1; D is perhaps TRBD1 (6 bases). The CDR3 loop spans 13 amino acids. The V and J ends lost 3 bases and 0 bases respectively, with 8 bases between them. Germline V gene lookup returns CDR1 SQVTM and CDR2 ANQGSEA. The CDR3 bases are TGCAGCGTTGATCAGGGGATGAACACTGAAGCTTTCTTT. Translating it yields CSVDQGMNTEAFF.

The chain joins TRBV19 to TRBJ2-2; D might be TRBD1 (6 bases). The CDR3 is 15 residues long. V was cut by 7 bases and J by 5 bases, with 17 bases left in between. The V gene's germline CDR1 is LNHDA and CDR2 SQIVND (reference sequence). The CDR3 nucleotides read TGTGCCAGTACTAATGGCCAGGGGCAGACCGGGGAGCTGTTTTTT. It is translated as CASTNGQGQTGELFF.

This clonotype was picked up one time. This rearrangement joins TRBV6-5 to TRBJ1-6; 7 bases align to TRBD1. The germline CDR1 and CDR2 sequences are MNHEY and SVGAGI. The CDR3 consists of 17 residues. Trimming removed 0 bases from V and 3 bases from J; junction bases left unmatched: 5. The CDR3 nucleotides are TGTGCCAGCAGTTACTCGAGGGGGCGTCTCTATAATTCACCCCTCCACTTT. Translating it yields CASSYSRGRLYNSPLHF.

The V gene is TRBV7-9, the J gene TRBJ1-2, with D perhaps TRBD1 (6 bases). In germline, CDR1 is SEHNR, CDR2 FQNEAQ (reference sequence). V was trimmed by 3 bases and J by 4 bases, leaving 18 bases between them. The CDR3 runs to 16 residues. The CDR3 sequence: CASSLLEGVSGYGYTF. The CDR3 bases are TGTGCCAGCAGCTTGCTCGAGGGGGTAAGCGGCTATGGCTACACCTTC.

The gene calls are TRBV12-3 or TRBV12-4 and TRBJ2-2; 7 bases agree with TRBD2. This CDR3 has 15 residues. The J segment lost 1 base and the V segment lost 5 bases, leaving 4 bases of the junction unmatched. For the CDR3, the DNA is TGTGCCAGCAGTCTCAGCGGGGTGAACACCGGGGAGCTGTTTTTT. Translating gives CASSLSGVNTGELFF.

This rearrangement joins TRBV14 to TRBJ1-1; the D is unclear. The V gene lost 2 bases and the J gene lost 0 bases, with 10 bases spanning the gap. CDR1 is SGHDN and CDR2 is FVKESK in the germline V gene. The CDR3 spans 15 residues. CDR3 nucleotides: TGTGCCAGCAGCCAAAAGGGTAGAATGAACACTGAAGCTTTCTTT. It specifies CASSQKGRMNTEAFF.

V gene TRBV5-1 combines with J gene TRBJ2-4; a weak D match, TRBD1 (5 bases). The CDR3 extends over 19 amino acids. Germline V gene lookup returns CDR1 SGHRS and CDR2 YFSETQ. Deletions cut 2 bases from V and 1 base from J, with 22 bases between. CDR3 amino acids: CASSFILLTAAAAKNIQYF. The CDR3 DNA is TGCGCCAGCAGCTTCATCCTCCTGACAGCAGCTGCGGCCAAAAACATTCAGTACTTC.

The gene calls are TRBV9 and TRBJ2-1, with 7 positions matching TRBD2. CDR1 is SGDLS, CDR2 YYNGEE, per germline. Trimming removed 3 bases from V and 8 bases from J; junction bases left unmatched: 2. This CDR3 is 12 amino acids long. The CDR3 protein is CASSGGLHEQFF. As DNA, the CDR3 is TGTGCCAGCAGCGGGGGACTACATGAGCAGTTCTTC.

The chain links TRBV2 to TRBJ2-5, with D perhaps matching TRBD1 (5 bases). Germline V gives CDR1 SNHLY, CDR2 FYNNEI. The CDR3 runs to 16 residues. V lost 3 bases, J lost 5 bases, and 19 bases lay in between. The CDR3 sequence is CASSEEDSRFSETQYF. Here the CDR3 DNA reads TGTGCCAGCAGTGAGGAAGACAGCCGGTTTTCGGAGACCCAGTACTTC.

V and J are TRBV12-3 or TRBV12-4 and TRBJ1-2; 7 bases match TRBD1. Losses at the gene ends were 4 bases for V and 0 bases for J; bases not matched to a gene: 2. The CDR3 is made up of 14 amino acids. The CDR3 DNA is TGTGCCAGCAGTTCGACAGGGACTAACTATGGCTACACCTTC. Its translation: CASSSTGTNYGYTF.

This rearrangement joins TRBV27 to TRBJ2-3; 7 bases are a match to TRBD2. This CDR3 contains 15 residues. Germline V gene data show CDR1 as MNHEY and CDR2 as SMNVEV (reference sequence). V shed 6 bases, J shed 4 bases, and the junction held 10 bases outside the gene matches. CDR3 sequence (DNA): TGTGCCAGCAGCCCGATCCAGGGAGGGGCAGATACGCAGTATTTT. Amino acid sequence: CASSPIQGGADTQYF.

The DNA for the CDR3 is TGTGCCAGCAGCAAACCCCGGGACTCCCGTAAATCGGATACGCAGTATTTT. Protein product: CASSKPRDSRKSDTQYF. The rearrangement links TRBV5-8 to TRBJ2-3; maybe TRBD2 (6 bases). The germline V gene has CDR1 SGHTS and CDR2 YDEGEE. The V end lost 4 bases, the J end lost 6 bases, and 24 bases lay between the germline ends. The length of the CDR3 is 17 residues.

Comments on this clonotype: Germline and junction disagree at one end, which may indicate a read error. This rearrangement joins TRBV15 to TRBJ2-7, with TRBD1 matching over 7 bases. Germline lookup yields CDR1 LNHNV and CDR2 YYDKDF (reference sequence). CDR3 length: 15 amino acids. CDR3 DNA sequence: TGTGCCACCAGCAGAGATTCGGGACAGTCCTCCGAGCAGTACTTC. This codes for CATSRDSGQSSEQYF.

This chain's CDR3 is CASSQGGLAGVNEQFF. The CDR3 DNA follows: TGTGCCAGCAGCCAAGGGGGACTAGCGGGAGTCAATGAGCAGTTCTTC. The chain employs TRBV3-1 and TRBJ2-1, with 14 bases identical to TRBD2. Unmatched junction bases numbered 2, after V lost 1 base and J lost 6 bases. The CDR3 is made up of 16 amino acids. Germline-derived CDR1 and CDR2 are LGHDT and YNNKEL (reference sequence).

The chain carries TRBV20-1 and TRBJ2-4; D possibly matches TRBD1 or TRBD2 (5 bases each). V shed 0 bases and J shed 8 bases, with 8 bases lying between them. The germline V gene has CDR1 DFQATT and CDR2 SNEGSKA (reference sequence). CDR3 size: 12 residues. CDR3 region: CSARELGDIQYF. The CDR3 DNA reads TGCAGTGCTAGAGAGCTGGGGGACATTCAGTACTTC.

The gene calls are TRBV4-1 and TRBJ2-3; 12 bases fit TRBD2. The V gene end was trimmed by 1 base and the J gene end by 0 bases; junction bases not matched to a gene: 8. Looked up from germline, CDR1 is MGHRA and CDR2 is YSYEKL. The CDR3 is 19 amino acids. DNA of the CDR3: TGCGCCAGCAGCCAAGTTTTGCTAGCGGGGGGGCGTAGCACAGATACGCAGTATTTT. This encodes CASSQVLLAGGRSTDTQYF.

The chain recombines TRBV5-4 with TRBJ2-7, with 10 bases matching TRBD2. CDR3 length: 14 amino acids. J was trimmed by 5 bases and V by 4 bases; bases with no gene match: 6. CDR1 and CDR2 (germline): SGHNT, YYREEE (reference sequence). In nucleotides, the CDR3 is TGTGCCAGCAGCCACGCTAGCGGGAGTAACGAGCAGTACGTC. Protein sequence: CASSHASGSNEQYV.